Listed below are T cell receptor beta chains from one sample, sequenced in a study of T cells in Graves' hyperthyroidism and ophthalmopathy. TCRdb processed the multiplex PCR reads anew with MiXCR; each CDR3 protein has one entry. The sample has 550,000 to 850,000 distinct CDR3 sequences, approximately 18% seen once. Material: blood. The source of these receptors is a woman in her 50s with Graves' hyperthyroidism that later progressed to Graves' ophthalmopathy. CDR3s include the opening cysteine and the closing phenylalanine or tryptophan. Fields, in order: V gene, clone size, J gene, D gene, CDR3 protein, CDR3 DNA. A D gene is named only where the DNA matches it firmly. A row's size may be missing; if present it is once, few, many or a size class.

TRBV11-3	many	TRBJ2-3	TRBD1	CASSLGGQRSATQYF	TGTGCCAGCAGCTTAGGGGGACAGAGATCTGCTACGCAGTATTTT
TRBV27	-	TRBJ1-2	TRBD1	CASSSDRDPYGYTF	TGTGCCAGCAGCTCGGACAGGGACCCCTATGGCTACACCTTC
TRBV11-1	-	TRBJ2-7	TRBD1	CASSLDPTGGGNEQYF	TGCGCCAGCAGCCTCGACCCGACAGGGGGCGGAAACGAGCAGTACTTC
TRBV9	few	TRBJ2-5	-	CASGPYSGSPHAETQYF	TGTGCCAGCGGACCATACTCAGGGAGTCCGCATGCCGAGACCCAGTACTTC
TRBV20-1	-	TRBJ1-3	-	CSASTNIPGSGNTIYF	TGCAGTGCTAGCACTAATATCCCCGGCTCTGGAAACACCATATATTTT
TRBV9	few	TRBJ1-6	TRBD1	CASSPSGTGGPDSPLHF	TGTGCCAGCAGCCCATCCGGGACAGGGGGCCCAGATTCACCCCTCCACTTT
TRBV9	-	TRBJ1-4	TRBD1	CASSAEGAVNEKLFF	TGTGCCAGCAGCGCAGAGGGGGCGGTTAATGAAAAACTGTTTTTT
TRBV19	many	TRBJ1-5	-	CASSIGGYSNQPQHF	TGTGCCAGTAGTATAGGAGGCTATAGCAATCAGCCCCAGCATTTT
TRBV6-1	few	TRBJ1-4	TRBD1	CASSGLTGVNEKLFF	TGTGCCAGCAGTGGGCTGACAGGGGTGAATGAAAAACTGTTTTTT
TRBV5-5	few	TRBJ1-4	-	CASSVTGSVEKLFF	TGTGCCAGCAGTGTAACAGGGTCGGTTGAAAAACTGTTTTTT
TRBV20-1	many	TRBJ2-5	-	CSASLGIGTPAETQYF	TGCAGTGCTAGCTTAGGCATTGGGACACCTGCGGAGACCCAGTACTTC
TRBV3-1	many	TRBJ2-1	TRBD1	CASSQAGTGNNEQFF	TGTGCCAGCAGTCAAGCCGGGACAGGGAACAATGAGCAGTTCTTC
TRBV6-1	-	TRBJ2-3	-	CASTLGVAGATDTQYF	TGTGCCAGCACCTTGGGGGTTGCGGGGGCCACAGATACGCAGTATTTT
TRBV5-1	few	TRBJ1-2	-	CASSSTGRGGYGYTF	TGCGCCAGCAGCTCTACGGGCAGGGGCGGCTATGGCTACACCTTC
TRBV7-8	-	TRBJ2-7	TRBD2	CASSLELAAGEQYF	TGTGCCAGCAGCTTAGAACTAGCGGCCGGGGAGCAGTACTTC
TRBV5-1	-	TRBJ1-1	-	CASSLDRASTEAFF	TGCGCCAGCAGCTTGGACAGGGCCAGCACTGAAGCTTTCTTT
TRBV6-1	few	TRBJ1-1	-	CASSYDSAVNTEAFF	TGTGCCAGCAGTTATGACAGTGCAGTGAACACTGAAGCTTTCTTT
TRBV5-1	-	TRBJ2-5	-	CASSLSRIQETQYF	TGCGCCAGCAGCCTATCACGGATCCAAGAGACCCAGTACTTC
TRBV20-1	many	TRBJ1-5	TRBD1	CSARAGTDNQPQHF	TGCAGTGCTAGAGCGGGGACAGATAATCAGCCCCAGCATTTT
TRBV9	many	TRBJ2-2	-	CASSFQRAGELFF	TGTGCCAGCAGCTTCCAGCGTGCTGGGGAGCTGTTTTTT
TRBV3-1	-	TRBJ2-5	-	CASSPSLGRGRETQYF	TGTGCCAGCAGCCCCAGCCTGGGCCGGGGAAGAGAGACCCAGTACTTC
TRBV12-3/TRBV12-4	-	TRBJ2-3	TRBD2	CASSPTQGRGVDTQYF	TGTGCCAGCAGCCCGACCCAGGGACGGGGGGTGGATACGCAGTATTTT
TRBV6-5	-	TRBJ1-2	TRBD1	CASSYAGTDTGYGYTF	TGTGCCAGCAGTTACGCTGGGACAGACACCGGGTATGGCTACACCTTC
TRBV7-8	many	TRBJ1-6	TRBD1	CASSTRQGPGSPLHF	TGTGCCAGCAGCACCAGACAGGGCCCAGGTTCACCCCTCCACTTT
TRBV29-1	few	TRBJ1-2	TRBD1	CSVTGAGNGYTF	TGCAGCGTTACAGGGGCAGGGAATGGCTACACCTTC
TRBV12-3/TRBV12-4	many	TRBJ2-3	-	CASSFLDSTDTQYF	TGTGCCAGCAGTTTCCTCGACAGCACAGATACGCAGTATTTT
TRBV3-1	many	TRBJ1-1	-	CASSQGLANTEAFF	TGTGCCAGCAGCCAAGGTCTCGCGAACACTGAAGCTTTCTTT
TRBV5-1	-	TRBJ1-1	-	CASSLGGGANTEAFF	TGCGCCAGCAGCTTGGGGGGGGGGGCAAACACTGAAGCTTTCTTT
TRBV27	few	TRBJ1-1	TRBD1	CASSILTGRNTEAFF	TGTGCCAGCAGTATATTGACAGGGCGTAACACTGAAGCTTTCTTT
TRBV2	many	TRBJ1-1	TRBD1	CASSEGDRVNTEAFF	TGTGCCAGCAGTGAAGGGGACAGGGTGAACACTGAAGCTTTCTTT
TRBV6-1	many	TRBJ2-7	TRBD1	CASTEDRGAGSYEQYF	TGTGCCAGCACCGAGGACAGGGGGGCAGGATCCTACGAGCAGTACTTC
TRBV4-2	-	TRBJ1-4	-	CASSQAELFEKLFF	TGTGCCAGCAGCCAAGCAGAGCTTTTTGAAAAACTGTTTTTT
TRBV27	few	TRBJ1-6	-	CASQGNYNSPLHF	TGTGCCAGTCAGGGGAACTATAATTCACCCCTCCACTTT
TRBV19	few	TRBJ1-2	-	CASSIVTRNGYTF	TGTGCCAGTAGTATTGTTACCAGAAATGGCTACACCTTC
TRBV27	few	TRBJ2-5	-	CASTPEPDRQETQYF	TGTGCCAGCACCCCGGAGCCTGACAGACAAGAGACCCAGTACTTC
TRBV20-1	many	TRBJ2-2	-	CSARGIRQTGGELFF	TGCAGTGCTAGAGGGATCCGACAGACAGGCGGGGAGCTGTTTTTT
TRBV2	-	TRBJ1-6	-	CASIPEDPGSPLHF	TGTGCCAGCATCCCGGAGGATCCTGGTTCACCCCTCCACTTT
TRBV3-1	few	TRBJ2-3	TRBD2	CASSLSGGYGDTQYF	TGCGCCAGCAGCCTTAGCGGGGGGTACGGAGATACGCAGTATTTT
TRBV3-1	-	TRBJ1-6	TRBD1	CASSRTGAGSPLHF	TGTGCCAGCAGTAGGACAGGGGCAGGTTCACCCCTCCACTTT
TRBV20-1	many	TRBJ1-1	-	CSVGGTTEAFF	TGCAGTGTTGGGGGTACCACTGAAGCTTTCTTT
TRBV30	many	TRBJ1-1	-	CAWSESGADTEAFF	TGTGCCTGGAGTGAGTCGGGGGCTGACACTGAAGCTTTCTTT
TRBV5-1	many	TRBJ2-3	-	CASSPVSGTRGADTQYF	TGCGCCAGCAGCCCGGTCTCCGGGACGAGGGGCGCAGATACGCAGTATTTT